This record covers a single TCR beta chain. The antigen is unknown. Each CDR3 protein is one row after TCRdb ran MiXCR on the 5' RACE reads. This repertoire shows 520,000 or so distinct CDR3 sequences, approximately 22% found once; its top ten account for around 0.9%. These data originate in a study of identical twins. Findings and caveats of the study: Abundant beta clonotypes from cord blood had fewer insertions, unlike memory repertoires, which showed none.

The V gene end was trimmed by 0 bases and the J gene end by 8 bases; junction bases not matched to a gene: 10. Germline lookup yields CDR1 DFQATT and CDR2 SNEGSKA (reference sequence). The CDR3 loop spans 16 amino acids. These data are also associated with another study on T cells expressing NK-cell markers. This second study says: T cells sorted in several experiments were restricted to alpha-beta TCR T cells by an anti-gamma-delta TCR antibody.

The genes are TRBV20-1 and TRBJ2-1; 10 bases fit TRBD2. The receptor was derived from a woman between 18 and 30 years old in good health. The sequenced sample consisted of CD4+ T cells sorted from blood. This chain's CDR3 is CSARDPTSGKRDEQFF. In DNA form, the CDR3 reads TGCAGTGCTAGAGATCCCACTAGCGGGAAAAGGGATGAGCAGTTCTTC.